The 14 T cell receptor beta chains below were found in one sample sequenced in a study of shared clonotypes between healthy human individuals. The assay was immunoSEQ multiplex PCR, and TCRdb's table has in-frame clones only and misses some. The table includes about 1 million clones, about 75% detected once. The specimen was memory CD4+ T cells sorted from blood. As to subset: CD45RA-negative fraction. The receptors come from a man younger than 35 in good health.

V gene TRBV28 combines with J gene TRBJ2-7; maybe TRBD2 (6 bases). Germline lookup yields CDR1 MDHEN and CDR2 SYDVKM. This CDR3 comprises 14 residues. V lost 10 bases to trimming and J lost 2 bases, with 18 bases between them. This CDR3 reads CATKFGTSTYEQYF. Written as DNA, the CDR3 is TGTGCCACCAAGTTTGGGACTTCCACCTACGAGCAGTACTTC.

CDR3 residues: CASSSGTVQYF. In DNA, the CDR3 is TGTGCCAGCAGTTCAGGGACAGTTCAGTACTTC. The rearrangement joins TRBV7-8 to TRBJ2-7; 7 bases are a match to TRBD1. Per germline, CDR1 SGHVS and CDR2 FQNEAQ. V shed 6 bases and J 10 bases; nucleotides not matched to a gene: 6. This CDR3 comprises 11 residues.

The CDR3 loop reads CATHTGGPREQYF. CDR3 coding DNA: TGTGCCACCCACACGGGAGGGCCTCGGGAGCAGTACTTC. The chain joins TRBV30 to TRBJ2-7; 8 positions agree with TRBD2. Germline V gene lookup returns CDR1 GTSNPN and CDR2 SVGIG (reference sequence). Germline trimming cut 8 bases from V and 7 bases from J; bases unmatched to any gene: 13. The CDR3 loop spans 13 amino acids. The full variable domain, rest sourced from reference TRBV30 and TRBJ2-7, is SQTIHQWPATLVQPVGSPLSLECTVEGTSNPNLYWYRQAAGRGLQLLFYSVGIGQISSEVPQNLSASRPQDRQFILSSKKLLLSDSGFYLCATHTGGPREQYFGPGTRLTVT.

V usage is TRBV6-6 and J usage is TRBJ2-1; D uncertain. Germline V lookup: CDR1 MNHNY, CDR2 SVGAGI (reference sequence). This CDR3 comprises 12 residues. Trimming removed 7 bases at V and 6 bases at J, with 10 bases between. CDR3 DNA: TGTGCCAGCAAACAGCCTCTCAATGAGCAGTTCTTC. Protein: CASKQPLNEQFF.

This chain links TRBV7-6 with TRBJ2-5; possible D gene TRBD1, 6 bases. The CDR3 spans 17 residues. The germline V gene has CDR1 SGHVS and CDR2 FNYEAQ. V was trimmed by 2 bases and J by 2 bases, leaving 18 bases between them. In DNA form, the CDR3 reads TGTGCCAGCAGCTTATCCCTGGTAGGGACACTTCAAGAGACCCAGTACTTC. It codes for CASSLSLVGTLQETQYF.

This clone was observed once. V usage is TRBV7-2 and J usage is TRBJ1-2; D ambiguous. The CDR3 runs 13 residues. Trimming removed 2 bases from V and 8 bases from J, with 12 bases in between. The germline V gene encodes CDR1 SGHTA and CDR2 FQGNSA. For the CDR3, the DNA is TGTGCCAGCAGCTTAAAGTCGGGGAGCGGCTACACCTTC. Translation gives CASSLKSGSGYTF.

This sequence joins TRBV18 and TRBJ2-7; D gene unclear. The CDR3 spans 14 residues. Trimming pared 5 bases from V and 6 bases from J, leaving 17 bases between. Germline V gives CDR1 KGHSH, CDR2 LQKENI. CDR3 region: CASSLFQGKAEQYF. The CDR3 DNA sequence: TGTGCCAGCTCATTGTTTCAAGGGAAGGCCGAGCAGTACTTC.

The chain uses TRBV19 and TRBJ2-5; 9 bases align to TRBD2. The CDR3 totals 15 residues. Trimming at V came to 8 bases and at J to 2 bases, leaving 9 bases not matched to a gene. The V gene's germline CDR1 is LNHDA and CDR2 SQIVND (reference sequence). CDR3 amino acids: CASSRLADPQETQYF. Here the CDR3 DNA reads TGTGCCAGTTCCAGACTAGCGGATCCTCAAGAGACCCAGTACTTC. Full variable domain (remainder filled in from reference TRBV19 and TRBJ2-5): DGGITQSPKYLFRKEGQNVTLSCEQNLNHDAMYWYRQDPGQGLRLIYYSQIVNDFQKGDIAEGYSVSREKKESFPLTVTSAQKNPTAFYLCASSRLADPQETQYFGPGTRLLVL.

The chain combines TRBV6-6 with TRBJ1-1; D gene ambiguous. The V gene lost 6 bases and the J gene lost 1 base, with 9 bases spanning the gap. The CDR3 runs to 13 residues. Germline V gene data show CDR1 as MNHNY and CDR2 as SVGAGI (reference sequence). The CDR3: CASRQETNTEAFF. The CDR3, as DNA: TGTGCCAGCAGACAAGAAACGAACACTGAAGCTTTCTTT.

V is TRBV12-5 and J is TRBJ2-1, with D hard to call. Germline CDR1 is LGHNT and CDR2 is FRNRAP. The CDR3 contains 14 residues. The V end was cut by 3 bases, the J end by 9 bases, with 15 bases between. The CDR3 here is CASGLVPGSGEQFF. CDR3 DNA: TGTGCTAGTGGTTTAGTTCCGGGTTCGGGTGAGCAGTTCTTC.

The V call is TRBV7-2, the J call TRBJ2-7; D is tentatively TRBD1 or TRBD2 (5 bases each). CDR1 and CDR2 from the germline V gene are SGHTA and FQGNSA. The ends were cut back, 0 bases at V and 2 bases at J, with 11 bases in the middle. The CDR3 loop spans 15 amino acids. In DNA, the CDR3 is TGTGCCAGCAGCTTAGCAGGGACCGACCCCTACGAGCAGTACTTC. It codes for CASSLAGTDPYEQYF.

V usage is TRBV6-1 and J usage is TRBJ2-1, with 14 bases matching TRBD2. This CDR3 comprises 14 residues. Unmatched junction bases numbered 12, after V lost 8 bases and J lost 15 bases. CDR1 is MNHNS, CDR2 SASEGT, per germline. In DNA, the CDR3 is TGTGCCAGCCAGGCAGGACTAGCGGGAGGTTCTAGGTTCTTC. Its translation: CASQAGLAGGSRFF.

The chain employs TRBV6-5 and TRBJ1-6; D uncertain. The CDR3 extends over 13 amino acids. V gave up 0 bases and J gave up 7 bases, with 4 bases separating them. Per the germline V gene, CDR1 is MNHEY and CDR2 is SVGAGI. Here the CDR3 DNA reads TGTGCCAGCAGTTACTCTCCAAATTCACCCCTCCACTTT. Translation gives CASSYSPNSPLHF.

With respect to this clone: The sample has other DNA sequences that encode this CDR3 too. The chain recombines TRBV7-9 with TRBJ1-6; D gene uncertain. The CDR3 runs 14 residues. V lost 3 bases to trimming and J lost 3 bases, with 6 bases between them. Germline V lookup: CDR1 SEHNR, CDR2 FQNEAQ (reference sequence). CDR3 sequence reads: CASSFGNYNSPLHF. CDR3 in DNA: TGTGCCAGCAGCTTCGGGAACTATAATTCACCCCTCCACTTT.